This TCR beta chain was sequenced in a study of cytomegalovirus exposure and HLA in healthy donors. Study outcomes and limitations: A missense variant in DCLRE1C was later tied to TCR beta V- and J-gene trimming. Reported results showed that the classifier diagnosed cytomegalovirus status with high specificity and sensitivity. Analyses of presence and absence presupposed an approximately uniform sequencing depth across donors.

The CDR3 spans 14 residues. Losses at the gene ends were 4 bases for V and 15 bases for J; bases not matched to a gene: 11. The germline V gene has CDR1 SGHAT and CDR2 FQNNGV. With 60 Vbeta and 13 Jbeta primers, the PCR was carried out. Generated by immunoSEQ multiplex PCR, the TCRdb table keeps only in-frame clones and is missing some. The sample has under 200,000 clones; around 80% are singletons. Worth noting for this clone: Antigen specificity is unknown.

The TCR comes from a male donor in good health and CMV-seronegative. The sequenced material came from PBMCs. The genes are TRBV11-2 and TRBJ2-4; 11 bases map to TRBD2. CDR3 residues: CASSSPLAGGLGYF. CDR3 bases: TGTGCCAGCAGCTCCCCCCTAGCGGGGGGCCTCGGGTACTTC.